This TCR beta chain appears in the sequencing data of a study of blood T cell repertoires in COVID-19. Across the study: Nucleic acid was either cDNA or gDNA, and it came from T cells, B-cell-depleted T cells, or PBMCs.

Methods used by the authors: Scientists estimated how many nucleated cells there were by amplifying reference gene primers. TCRdb keeps only in-frame clones here, not all; method: immunoSEQ multiplex PCR. The D gene and trimming were derived from the DNA, and the V and J assignments and clone size from that table. Among over 140,000 clones listed, about three quarters were seen once. Germline values: CDR1 SGHRS, CDR2 YFSETQ. This CDR3 has 12 amino acids. V lost 2 bases to trimming and J lost 0 bases, with 2 bases between them. The sequenced material came from peripheral blood. This receptor was obtained from a woman of 80 years or more with active or convalescent COVID-19. The J gene is TRBJ2-5, the V gene TRBV5-1, with D hard to call. This CDR3 reads CASSFNQETQYF. CDR3 bases: TGCGCCAGCAGCTTCAACCAAGAGACCCAGTACTTC.